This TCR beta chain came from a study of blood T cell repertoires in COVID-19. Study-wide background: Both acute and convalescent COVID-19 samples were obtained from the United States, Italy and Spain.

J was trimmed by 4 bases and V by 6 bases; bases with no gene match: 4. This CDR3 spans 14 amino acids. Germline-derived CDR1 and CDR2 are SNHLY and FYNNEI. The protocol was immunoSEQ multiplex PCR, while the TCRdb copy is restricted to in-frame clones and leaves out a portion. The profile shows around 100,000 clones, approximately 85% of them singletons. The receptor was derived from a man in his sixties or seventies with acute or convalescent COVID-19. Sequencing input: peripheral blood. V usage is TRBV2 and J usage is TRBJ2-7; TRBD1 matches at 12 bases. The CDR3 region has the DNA TGTGCCAGCAGCGGGACAGGGGGCGGGTACGAGCAGTACTTC. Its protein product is CASSGTGGGYEQYF. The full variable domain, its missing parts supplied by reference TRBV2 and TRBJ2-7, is EPEVTQTPSHQVTQMGQEVILRCVPISNHLYFYWYRQILGQKVEFLVSFYNNEISEKSEIFDDQFSVERPDGSNFTLKIRSTKLEDSAMYFCASSGTGGGYEQYFGPGTRLTVT.